Below, 17 T cell receptor beta chains from the same sample are listed, as sequenced in a study of technical replicates of blood from a handful of donors. Measured with immunoSEQ multiplex PCR; TCRdb has only the in-frame clones, and not every one. This sample yields about 49,000 clones, of which 80% to 95% are seen a single time; around 3.6% belongs to the top ten. Material: PBMCs. All receptors come from a human donor in good health. Some clones in this sample may be carry-over from other donors' samples.

V gene TRBV11-2 combines with J gene TRBJ2-3; a possible D gene is TRBD2 (6 bases). V was clipped by 5 bases and J by 4 bases, with 13 bases between them. Germline values: CDR1 SGHAT, CDR2 FQNNGV. The CDR3 length is 14 residues. As DNA, the CDR3 is TGTGCCAGCAGCCAATCCCCGGGGGCAGATACGCAGTATTTT. Protein product: CASSQSPGADTQYF.

This CDR3 is CASKTGTGGYEQYF. The CDR3 DNA reads as TGCGCCAGCAAAACCGGGACAGGGGGCTACGAGCAGTACTTC. The rearrangement joins TRBV5-1 to TRBJ2-7, with 11 bases identical to TRBD1. Trimming removed 6 bases from V and 3 bases from J; junction bases left unmatched: 5. CDR3 length: 14 residues. Germline assignment: CDR1 SGHRS and CDR2 YFSETQ.

The V gene is TRBV7-2, the J gene TRBJ1-2; tentatively, D is TRBD1 (5 bases). V lost 5 bases to trimming and J lost 4 bases, with 17 bases between them. The CDR3 totals 15 residues. Germline values: CDR1 SGHTA, CDR2 FQGNSA. This CDR3 reads CASSPGGGATYGYTF. In nucleotides, the CDR3 is TGTGCCAGCAGCCCGGGGGGTGGGGCCACCTATGGCTACACCTTC.

The CDR3 nucleotides are TGCGCCAGCAGCCAAGGTTCGCCAGGGAAAGAGACCCAGTACTTC. Translated, it gives CASSQGSPGKETQYF. V is TRBV4-1 and J is TRBJ2-5, with a tentative D call TRBD1 (5 bases). V was pared by 1 base and J by 3 bases, with 12 bases between. The CDR3 has 15 residues. Germline V gene lookup returns CDR1 MGHRA and CDR2 YSYEKL.

The chain joins TRBV27 to TRBJ2-5, with D maybe TRBD2 (6 bases). The CDR3 consists of 13 residues. Trimming pared 6 bases from V and 7 bases from J, leaving 15 bases between. Germline CDR1 is MNHEY and CDR2 is SMNVEV (reference sequence). CDR3 nucleotides: TGTGCCAGCAGGATCGGGACCGGGGGGACCCAGTACTTC. Its protein product is CASRIGTGGTQYF.

V gene TRBV13 combines with J gene TRBJ2-5, with D possibly TRBD2 on 6 matching bases. Deletions cut 5 bases from V and 2 bases from J, with 12 bases between. Germline CDR1 reads PRHDT; CDR2 reads FYEKMQ (reference sequence). CDR3 size: 14 residues. CDR3 sequence: CASSPREQQETQYF. CDR3 bases: TGTGCCAGCAGCCCCCGGGAGCAGCAAGAGACCCAGTACTTC.

The chain links TRBV10-3 to TRBJ2-5; TRBD1 aligns across 12 bases. CDR1 is ENHRY and CDR2 is SYGVKD in the germline V gene. This CDR3 spans 14 amino acids. The junction had 4 bases not matched to a gene; V was cut back by 6 bases and J by 5 bases. CDR3 sequence reads: CAIRGTGGAETQYF. DNA for the CDR3: TGTGCCATCAGGGGGACAGGGGGCGCGGAGACCCAGTACTTC.

CDR3 nucleotides: TGTGCCAGCAGCTTAGCGGGAGGGATAAGAGAGCAGTACTTC. Its protein is CASSLAGGIREQYF. The rearrangement uses TRBV5-4 and TRBJ2-7, with TRBD2 matching over 10 bases. CDR1 and CDR2 from the germline V gene are SGHNT and YYREEE (reference sequence). V trimming: 2 bases; J trimming: 7 bases; junction bases outside the gene matches: 6. This CDR3 has 14 residues.

This chain joins TRBV2 and TRBJ1-2; the match to TRBD1 covers 9 bases. Germline lookup yields CDR1 SNHLY and CDR2 FYNNEI. V dropped 2 bases and J dropped 7; count of bases not matched to a gene: 5. CDR3 length equals 14 residues. CDR3 DNA: TGTGCCAGCAGTGAATCGGGACAGGGAGCTGGCTACACCTTC. It encodes CASSESGQGAGYTF.

The chain uses TRBV14 and TRBJ2-2, with D tentatively TRBD1 (6 bases). V was shortened by 1 base and J by 6 bases, with 12 bases between the two germline ends. The CDR3 has 15 residues. Germline V gene sequence: CDR1 SGHDN, CDR2 FVKESK. The CDR3 reads CASSQVQGRAGELFF. The DNA of the CDR3 is TGTGCCAGCAGCCAAGTACAGGGAAGGGCCGGGGAGCTGTTTTTT.

The V call is TRBV19, the J call TRBJ1-2; 7 bases fit TRBD1. CDR3 size: 14 residues. V shed 3 bases, J shed 4 bases, and the junction held 5 bases outside the gene matches. In germline, CDR1 is LNHDA, CDR2 SQIVND (reference sequence). CDR3 amino acids: CASSIVRGVYGYTF. The CDR3 DNA sequence: TGTGCCAGTAGTATTGTCAGGGGGGTCTATGGCTACACCTTC.

The CDR3 loop reads CAISDALAGDYNEQFF. CDR3 DNA sequence: TGTGCCATCAGTGACGCACTAGCGGGGGACTACAATGAGCAGTTCTTC. V usage is TRBV10-3 and J usage is TRBJ2-1; 11 bases map to TRBD2. The CDR3 has 16 amino acids. Germline CDR1 and CDR2: ENHRY and SYGVKD. V dropped 3 bases and J dropped 3; count of bases not matched to a gene: 4.

This chain joins TRBV11-2 and TRBJ2-7, with TRBD2 matching over 8 bases. From germline, CDR1 is SGHAT and CDR2 FQNNGV. The ends lost 2 bases at V and 5 bases at J; junction bases unmatched: 8. CDR3 size: 15 residues. Written as DNA, the CDR3 is TGTGCCAGCAGCTTAAGTCAGCGGGAGCTCGACGAGCAGTACTTC. Translated: CASSLSQRELDEQYF. Full variable domain (missing parts from reference TRBV11-2 and TRBJ2-7): EAGVAQSPRYKIIEKRQSVAFWCNPISGHATLYWYQQILGQGPKLLIQFQNNGVVDDSQLPKDRFSAERLKGVDSTLKIQPAKLEDSAVYLCASSLSQRELDEQYFGPGTRLTVT.

The chain links TRBV30 to TRBJ1-1, with TRBD1 matching over 8 bases. Germline lookup yields CDR1 GTSNPN and CDR2 SVGIG (reference sequence). Trimming cost V 0 bases and J 9 bases; bases outside gene matches: 3. The CDR3 totals 12 residues. This CDR3 is CAWSVPGGKAFF. DNA of the CDR3: TGTGCCTGGAGTGTACCAGGGGGCAAAGCTTTCTTT.

The chain links TRBV2 to TRBJ2-7; the match to TRBD1 covers 8 bases. CDR3 length equals 14 residues. Germline assignment: CDR1 SNHLY and CDR2 FYNNEI. With V trimmed by 5 bases and J by 3 bases, 6 bases remained unmatched. The CDR3 protein is CASSSYRGSYEQYF. In DNA form, the CDR3 reads TGTGCCAGCAGTTCCTACAGGGGGAGCTACGAGCAGTACTTC.

The CDR3 DNA follows: TGTGCCAGCAGCTTAGCCGCCAGGGCCAGCTCCTATAATTCACCCCTCCACTTT. It yields the protein CASSLAARASSYNSPLHF. The rearrangement links TRBV7-2 to TRBJ1-6; tentatively, D is TRBD1 (5 bases). This CDR3 contains 18 residues. Trimming left V 0 bases short and J 0 bases short, with 12 bases between. Germline values: CDR1 SGHTA, CDR2 FQGNSA.

This chain joins TRBV4-2 and TRBJ1-2; a weak D match, TRBD1 (6 bases). The germline V and J ends were trimmed by 9 bases and 4 bases, with 15 bases remaining between them. The CDR3 consists of 13 residues. Germline V gene data show CDR1 as LGHNA and CDR2 as YNFKEQ. CDR3 in DNA: TGTGCCAGGGCCCAGAGGGGGGGCTATGGCTACACCTTC. Translation gives CARAQRGGYGYTF.